This entry lists 11 T cell receptor beta chains sequenced from one sample in a study of cytomegalovirus exposure and HLA in healthy donors. 13 Jbeta primers and 60 Vbeta primers were used for the PCR. Clones were read by immunoSEQ multiplex PCR, and TCRdb kept only the in-frame ones, dropping some. Among approximately 140,000 clones listed, 82% were seen once. The sequenced sample was PBMCs. These TCRs come from a male donor in good health and CMV-seronegative.

The chain has TRBV30 and TRBJ1-1; 9 positions agree with TRBD1. V lost 0 bases and J lost 11; bases outside the gene matches: 16. Germline-derived CDR1 and CDR2 are GTSNPN and SVGIG (reference sequence). The CDR3 has 16 amino acids. In DNA form, the CDR3 reads TGTGCCTGGAGTGTACAGCGGGACAGGGATGTCGGAGGGGCTTTCTTT. The encoded protein is CAWSVQRDRDVGGAFF. The entire variable domain, with the rest obtained from reference TRBV30 and TRBJ1-1, is as follows: SQTIHQWPATLVQPVGSPLSLECTVEGTSNPNLYWYRQAAGRGLQLLFYSVGIGQISSEVPQNLSASRPQDRQFILSSKKLLLSDSGFYLCAWSVQRDRDVGGAFFGQGTRLTVV.

This chain joins TRBV4-3 and TRBJ1-3, with 7 bases fitting TRBD1. Looked up from germline, CDR1 is LGHNA and CDR2 is YSLEER. The CDR3 totals 17 residues. Germline trimming cut 1 base from V and 0 bases from J; bases unmatched to any gene: 6. The CDR3 DNA is TGCGCCAGCAGCCAAGGAACAGGGGTTCTCTCTGGAAACACCATATATTTT. The encoded protein is CASSQGTGVLSGNTIYF.

This chain connects TRBV6-1 to TRBJ2-7; 7 bases agree with TRBD1. With 4 bases clipped from V and 1 base from J, the junction kept 4 bases outside the gene matches. The CDR3 runs 14 residues. The germline gives CDR1 MNHNS, CDR2 SASEGT. DNA of the CDR3: TGTGCCAGCAGTGCAGACAGGGCTTCCTACGAGCAGTACTTC. Its protein product is CASSADRASYEQYF.

The chain employs TRBV19 and TRBJ2-7, with D maybe TRBD1 (5 bases). CDR1 and CDR2 from the germline V gene are LNHDA and SQIVND (reference sequence). This CDR3 has 11 residues. V was clipped by 4 bases and J by 7 bases, with 8 bases between them. The CDR3 nucleotides read TGTGCCAGTAGTACAGGGCTTGAGCAGTACTTC. Its translation is CASSTGLEQYF. Combining the CDR3 with reference TRBV19 and TRBJ2-7 gives the whole variable domain DGGITQSPKYLFRKEGQNVTLSCEQNLNHDAMYWYRQDPGQGLRLIYYSQIVNDFQKGDIAEGYSVSREKKESFPLTVTSAQKNPTAFYLCASSTGLEQYFGPGTRLTVT.

About this clone itself: Other DNA sequences in this sample translate to the same CDR3. This chain joins TRBV7-8 and TRBJ1-2, with 8 bases that match TRBD1. Losses at the gene ends were 1 base for V and 6 bases for J; bases not matched to a gene: 4. Germline CDR1 reads SGHVS; CDR2 reads FQNEAQ. This CDR3 spans 14 amino acids. The DNA of the CDR3 is TGTGCCAGCAGCTTAGTCCAGGGGGCAAATGGCTACACCTTC. Amino acids: CASSLVQGANGYTF.

This rearrangement joins TRBV27 to TRBJ2-4; no clear D gene. V lost 6 bases, J lost 8 bases, and 8 bases lay in between. This CDR3 comprises 11 residues. The germline V gene encodes CDR1 MNHEY and CDR2 SMNVEV (reference sequence). The CDR3 spells CASSLGHIQYF. CDR3 in DNA: TGTGCCAGCAGCCTGGGCCACATTCAGTACTTC.

V is TRBV4-3 and J is TRBJ2-1, with 8 bases aligning to TRBD2. J gave up 6 bases and V 2 bases, and 9 bases lay outside the gene matches. Germline loops: CDR1 LGHNA, CDR2 YSLEER. The CDR3 runs 16 residues. CDR3 bases: TGCGCCAGCAGCCAACAGACTAGCGACCCTTCCAATGAGCAGTTCTTC. Protein product: CASSQQTSDPSNEQFF.

The chain links TRBV30 to TRBJ1-1, with TRBD1 identical over 9 bases. The CDR3 covers 13 residues. From germline, CDR1 is GTSNPN and CDR2 SVGIG (reference sequence). J lost 3 bases, V lost 3 bases, and 2 bases had no gene match. The CDR3 sequence is CAWRGTGHTEAFF. In nucleotides, the CDR3 is TGTGCCTGGAGAGGGACAGGGCACACTGAAGCTTTCTTT.

The chain couples TRBV5-1 to TRBJ1-1; perhaps TRBD1 as D (5 bases). V was cut by 4 bases and J by 1 base, with 8 bases left in between. The germline V gene has CDR1 SGHRS and CDR2 YFSETQ. This CDR3 is built from 13 residues. Here the CDR3 reads CASSQQGNTEAFF. The CDR3 bases are TGCGCCAGCAGCCAGCAGGGGAACACTGAAGCTTTCTTT.

The gene calls are TRBV7-2 and TRBJ2-7; 12 bases agree with TRBD2. The V segment lost 5 bases and the J segment 4 bases; nucleotides outside the gene matches: 12. The CDR3 runs 17 residues. From germline, CDR1 is SGHTA and CDR2 FQGNSA. In DNA form, the CDR3 reads TGTGCCAGCAGCCTGATGGGTAGGACTAGCGGGAATTACGAGCAGTACTTC. Its translation: CASSLMGRTSGNYEQYF.

V is TRBV5-1 and J is TRBJ2-1; D is uncertain. CDR3 length: 15 residues. Per the germline V gene, CDR1 is SGHRS and CDR2 is YFSETQ. Trimming stripped 2 bases from V and 2 bases from J, with 11 bases between. CDR3 residues: CASSLSITTYNEQFF. CDR3 DNA: TGCGCCAGCAGCTTAAGTATTACTACCTACAATGAGCAGTTCTTC.